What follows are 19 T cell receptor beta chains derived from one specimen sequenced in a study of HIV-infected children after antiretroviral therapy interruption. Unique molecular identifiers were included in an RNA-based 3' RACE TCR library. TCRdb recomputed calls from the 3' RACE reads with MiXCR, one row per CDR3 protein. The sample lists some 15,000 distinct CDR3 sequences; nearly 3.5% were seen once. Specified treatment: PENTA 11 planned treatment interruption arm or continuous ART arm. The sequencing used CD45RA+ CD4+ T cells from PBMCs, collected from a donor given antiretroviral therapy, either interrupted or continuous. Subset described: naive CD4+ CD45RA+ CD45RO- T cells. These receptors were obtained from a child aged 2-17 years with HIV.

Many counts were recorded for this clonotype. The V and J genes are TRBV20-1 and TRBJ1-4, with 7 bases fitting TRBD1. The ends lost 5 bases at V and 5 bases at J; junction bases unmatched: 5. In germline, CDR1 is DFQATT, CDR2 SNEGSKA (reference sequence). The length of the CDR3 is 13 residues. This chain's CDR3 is CSARGQINEKLFF. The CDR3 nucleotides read TGCAGTGCTCGGGGACAGATAAATGAAAAACTGTTTTTT.

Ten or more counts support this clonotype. The CDR3 coding sequence is TGTGCCAGCAGCTTGGTCGGACAGAACTATGGCTACACCTTC. It encodes CASSLVGQNYGYTF. This chain links TRBV5-4 with TRBJ1-2; tentative D call: TRBD1 (6 bases). With 0 bases removed from V and 2 bases from J, the gap between germline ends came to 8 bases. CDR1 and CDR2 (germline): SGHNT, YYREEE (reference sequence). This CDR3 is 14 amino acids long.

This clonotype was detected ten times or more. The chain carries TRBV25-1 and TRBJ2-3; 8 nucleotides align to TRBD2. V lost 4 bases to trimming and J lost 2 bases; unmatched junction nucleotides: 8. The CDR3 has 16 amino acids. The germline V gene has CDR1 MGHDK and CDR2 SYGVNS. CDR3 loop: CASSAGISGDTDTQYF. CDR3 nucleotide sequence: TGTGCCAGCAGTGCCGGGATTAGCGGGGACACAGATACGCAGTATTTT.

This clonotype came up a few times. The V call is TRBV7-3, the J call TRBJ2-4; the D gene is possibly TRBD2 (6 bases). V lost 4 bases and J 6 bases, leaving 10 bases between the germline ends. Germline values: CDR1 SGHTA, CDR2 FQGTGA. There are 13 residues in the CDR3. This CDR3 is CASSSGTPNIQYF. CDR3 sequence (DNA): TGTGCCAGCAGCTCCGGGACTCCAAACATTCAGTACTTC.

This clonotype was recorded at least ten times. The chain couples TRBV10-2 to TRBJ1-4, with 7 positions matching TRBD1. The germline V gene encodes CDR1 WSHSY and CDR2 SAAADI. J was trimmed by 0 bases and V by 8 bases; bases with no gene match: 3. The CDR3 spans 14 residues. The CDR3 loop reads CASRQGTTNEKLFF. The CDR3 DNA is TGCGCCAGCCGACAGGGAACAACTAATGAAAAACTGTTTTTT.

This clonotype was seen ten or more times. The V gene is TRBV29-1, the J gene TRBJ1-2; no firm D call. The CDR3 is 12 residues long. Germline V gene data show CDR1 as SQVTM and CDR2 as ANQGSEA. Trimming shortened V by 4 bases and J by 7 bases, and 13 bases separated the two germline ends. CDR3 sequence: CSVAAGGVGYTF. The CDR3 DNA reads TGCAGCGTTGCCGCGGGTGGCGTTGGCTACACCTTC.

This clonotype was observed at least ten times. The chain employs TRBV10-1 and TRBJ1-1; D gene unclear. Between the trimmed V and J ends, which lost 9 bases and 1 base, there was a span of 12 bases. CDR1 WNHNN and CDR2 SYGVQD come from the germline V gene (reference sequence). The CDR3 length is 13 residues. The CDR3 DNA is TGCGCCAGTGCTGGTAATTGGAACACTGAAGCTTTCTTT. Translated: CASAGNWNTEAFF.

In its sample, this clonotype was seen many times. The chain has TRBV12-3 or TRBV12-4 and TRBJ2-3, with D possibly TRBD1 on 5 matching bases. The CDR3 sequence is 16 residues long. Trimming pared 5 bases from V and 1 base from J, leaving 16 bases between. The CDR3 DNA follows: TGTGCCAGCAGTCAAAGGGGCAGGGCCGGCACAGATACGCAGTATTTT. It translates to CASSQRGRAGTDTQYF.

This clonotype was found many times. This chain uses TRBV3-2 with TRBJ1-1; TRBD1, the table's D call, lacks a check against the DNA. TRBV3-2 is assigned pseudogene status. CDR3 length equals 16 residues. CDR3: CASSQDQGQGNAEAFF. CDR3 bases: TGTGCCAGCAGCCAAGATCAAGGACAGGGTAACGCTGAAGCTTTCTTT.

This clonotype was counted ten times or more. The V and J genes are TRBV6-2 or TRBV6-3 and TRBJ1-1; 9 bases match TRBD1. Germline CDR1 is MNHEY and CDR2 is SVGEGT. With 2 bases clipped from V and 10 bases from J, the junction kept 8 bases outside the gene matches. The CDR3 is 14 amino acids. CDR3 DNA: TGTGCCAGCAGTTACGGGACAGGGCCAGGGGGAGCTTTCTTT. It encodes CASSYGTGPGGAFF.

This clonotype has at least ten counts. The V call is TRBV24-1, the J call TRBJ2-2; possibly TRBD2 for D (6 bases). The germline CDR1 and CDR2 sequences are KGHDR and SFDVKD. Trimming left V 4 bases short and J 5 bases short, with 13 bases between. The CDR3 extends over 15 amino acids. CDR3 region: CATSEGGFGTGELFF. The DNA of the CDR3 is TGTGCCACCAGTGAGGGAGGATTTGGTACCGGGGAGCTGTTTTTT.

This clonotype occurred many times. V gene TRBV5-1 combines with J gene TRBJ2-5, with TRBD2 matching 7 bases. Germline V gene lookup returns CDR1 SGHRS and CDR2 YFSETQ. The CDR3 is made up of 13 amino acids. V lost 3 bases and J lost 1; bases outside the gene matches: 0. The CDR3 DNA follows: TGCGCCAGCAGCTCGGGGGGCCAAGAGACCCAGTACTTC. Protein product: CASSSGGQETQYF.

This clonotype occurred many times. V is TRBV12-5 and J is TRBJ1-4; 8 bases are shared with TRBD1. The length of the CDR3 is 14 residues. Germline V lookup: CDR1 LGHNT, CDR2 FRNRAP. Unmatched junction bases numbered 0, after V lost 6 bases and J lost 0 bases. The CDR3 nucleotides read TGTGCTAGTGGGACAGGGGCAACTAATGAAAAACTGTTTTTT. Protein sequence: CASGTGATNEKLFF.

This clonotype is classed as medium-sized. The CDR3 reads CASSFWQAYEQYF. The CDR3 bases are TGTGCCAGCAGTTTTTGGCAGGCCTACGAGCAGTACTTC. The rearrangement links TRBV12-3 or TRBV12-4 to TRBJ2-7; D unresolved. The CDR3 covers 13 residues. The V end lost 3 bases, the J end lost 2 bases, and 8 bases lay between the germline ends.

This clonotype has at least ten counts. The CDR3 spells CASSQCTDTQYF. Here the CDR3 DNA reads TGCGCCAGCAGTCAATGTACAGATACGCAGTATTTT. The chain links TRBV23-1 to TRBJ2-3; no definite D call. TRBV23-1 is sorted into the ORF group, with uncertain function. The CDR3 is made up of 12 amino acids. The germline V and J ends were trimmed by 1 base and 3 bases, with 2 bases remaining between them.

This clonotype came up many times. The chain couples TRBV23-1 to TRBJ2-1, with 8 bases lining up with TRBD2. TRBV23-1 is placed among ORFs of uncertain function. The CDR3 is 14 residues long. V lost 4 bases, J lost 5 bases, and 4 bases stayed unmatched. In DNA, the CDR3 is TGCGCCAGCAGTCTAGCGGGGATCGACAATGAGCAGTTCTTC. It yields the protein CASSLAGIDNEQFF.

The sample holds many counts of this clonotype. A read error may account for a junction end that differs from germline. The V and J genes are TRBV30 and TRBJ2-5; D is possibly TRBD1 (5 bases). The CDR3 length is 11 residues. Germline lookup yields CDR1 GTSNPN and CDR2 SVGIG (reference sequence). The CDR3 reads CAWSLEDTQYF. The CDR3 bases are TGTGCCTGGAGTCTAGAGGACACCCAGTACTTT.

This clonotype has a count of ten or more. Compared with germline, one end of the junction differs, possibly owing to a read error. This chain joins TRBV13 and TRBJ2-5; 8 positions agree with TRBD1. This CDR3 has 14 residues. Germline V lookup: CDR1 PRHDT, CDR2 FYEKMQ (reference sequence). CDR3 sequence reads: CASSLQGVQDTQYF. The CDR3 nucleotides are TGTGCCAGCTCTCTACAGGGGGTCCAAGACACCCAGTACTTT.

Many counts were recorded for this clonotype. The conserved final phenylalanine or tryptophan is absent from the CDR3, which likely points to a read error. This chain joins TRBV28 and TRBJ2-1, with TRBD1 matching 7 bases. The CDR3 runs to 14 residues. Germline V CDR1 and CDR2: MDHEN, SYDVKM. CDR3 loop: CASRGNNNYAEQFL. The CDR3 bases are TGTGCTAGCAGGGGGAACAATAACTATGCTGAGCAGTTCTTA.